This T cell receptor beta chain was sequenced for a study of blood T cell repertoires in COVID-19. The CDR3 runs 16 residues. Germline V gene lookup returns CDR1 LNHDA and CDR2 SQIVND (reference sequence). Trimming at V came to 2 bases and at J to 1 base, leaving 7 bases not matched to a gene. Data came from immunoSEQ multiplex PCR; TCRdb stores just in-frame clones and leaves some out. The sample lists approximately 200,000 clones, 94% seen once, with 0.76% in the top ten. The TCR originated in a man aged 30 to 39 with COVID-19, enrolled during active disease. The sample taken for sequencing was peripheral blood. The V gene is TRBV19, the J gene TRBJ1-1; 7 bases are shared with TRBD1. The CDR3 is CASSITTGVSNTEAFF. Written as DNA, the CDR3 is TGTGCCAGTAGTATAACAACAGGGGTCTCGAACACTGAAGCTTTCTTT.